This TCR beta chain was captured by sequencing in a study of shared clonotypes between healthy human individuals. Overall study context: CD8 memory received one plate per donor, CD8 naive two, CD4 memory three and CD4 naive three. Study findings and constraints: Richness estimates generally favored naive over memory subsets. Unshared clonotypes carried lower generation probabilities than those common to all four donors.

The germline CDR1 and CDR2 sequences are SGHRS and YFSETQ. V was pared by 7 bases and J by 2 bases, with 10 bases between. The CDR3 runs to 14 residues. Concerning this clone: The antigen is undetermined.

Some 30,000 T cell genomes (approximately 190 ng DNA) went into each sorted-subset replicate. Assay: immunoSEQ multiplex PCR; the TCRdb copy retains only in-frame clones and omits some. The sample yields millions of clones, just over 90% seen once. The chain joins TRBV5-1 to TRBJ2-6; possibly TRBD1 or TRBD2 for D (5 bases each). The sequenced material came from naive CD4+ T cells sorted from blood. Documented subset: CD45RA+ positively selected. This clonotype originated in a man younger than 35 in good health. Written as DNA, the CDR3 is TGCGCCAGCGGGGAGACAGCTGGGGCCAACGTCCTGACTTTC. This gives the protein CASGETAGANVLTF.